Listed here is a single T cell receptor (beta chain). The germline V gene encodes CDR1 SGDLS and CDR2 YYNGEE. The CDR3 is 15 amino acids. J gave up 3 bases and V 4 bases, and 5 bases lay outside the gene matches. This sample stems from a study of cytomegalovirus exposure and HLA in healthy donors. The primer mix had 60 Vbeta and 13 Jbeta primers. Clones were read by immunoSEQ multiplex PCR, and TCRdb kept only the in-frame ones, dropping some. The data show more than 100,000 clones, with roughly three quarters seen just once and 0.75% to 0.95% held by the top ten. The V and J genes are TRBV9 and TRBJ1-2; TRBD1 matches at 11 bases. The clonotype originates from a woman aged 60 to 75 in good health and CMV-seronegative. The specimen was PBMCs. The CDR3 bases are TGTGCCAGCAGCCCCAGGACAGGGGGCGACTATGGCTACACCTTC. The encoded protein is CASSPRTGGDYGYTF.